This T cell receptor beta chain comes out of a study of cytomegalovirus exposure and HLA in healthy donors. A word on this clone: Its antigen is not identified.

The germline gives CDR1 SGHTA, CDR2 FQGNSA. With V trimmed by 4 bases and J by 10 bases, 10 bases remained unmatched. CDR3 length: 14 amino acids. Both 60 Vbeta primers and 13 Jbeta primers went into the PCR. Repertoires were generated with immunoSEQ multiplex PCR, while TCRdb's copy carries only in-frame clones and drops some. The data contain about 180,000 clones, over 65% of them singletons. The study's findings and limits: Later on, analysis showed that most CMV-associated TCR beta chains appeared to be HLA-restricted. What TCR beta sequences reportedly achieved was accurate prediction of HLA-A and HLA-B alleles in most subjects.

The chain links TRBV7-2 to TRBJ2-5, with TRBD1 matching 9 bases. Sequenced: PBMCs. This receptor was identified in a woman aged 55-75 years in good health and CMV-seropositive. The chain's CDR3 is CASSSPGQGLIQYF. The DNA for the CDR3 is TGTGCCAGCAGCTCACCGGGACAGGGATTGATCCAGTACTTC.